Listed here are 8 T cell receptor beta chains from one sample, sequenced in a study of blood T cell repertoires in COVID-19. Libraries were prepared by immunoSEQ multiplex PCR; TCRdb keeps only in-frame clonotypes and omits some of them. Here the sample spans about 370,000 clones, about 89% being singletons. Sequenced: peripheral blood. Receptor source: a woman under 40 with COVID-19, enrolled during active disease.

In DNA form, the CDR3 reads TGTGCCACCAGCAGAAAAGGACAGGACACTGAAGCTTTCTTT. As protein: CATSRKGQDTEAFF. The chain carries TRBV15 and TRBJ1-1, with 7 bases identical to TRBD1. J was trimmed by 3 bases and V by 2 bases; bases with no gene match: 3. Germline CDR1 and CDR2: LNHNV and YYDKDF (reference sequence). The CDR3 sequence is 14 residues long.

The rearrangement links TRBV11-2 to TRBJ2-5; 8 bases fit TRBD1. Trimming at V came to 5 bases and at J to 6 bases, leaving 11 bases not matched to a gene. There are 15 residues in the CDR3. Germline values: CDR1 SGHAT, CDR2 FQNNGV. The CDR3 nucleotides read TGTGCCAGCAGCACTCTTCCAGGACAGGGACAGACCCAGTACTTC. The encoded protein is CASSTLPGQGQTQYF.

This chain joins TRBV11-3 and TRBJ2-3; 7 bases fit TRBD1. V lost 5 bases, J lost 2 bases, and 7 bases stayed unmatched. The V gene's germline CDR1 is SGHNT and CDR2 YENEEA. This CDR3 comprises 15 residues. The CDR3 reads CASSRRQGNTDTQYF. CDR3 DNA sequence: TGTGCCAGCAGCCGTAGACAGGGAAACACAGATACGCAGTATTTT.

V and J are TRBV10-1 and TRBJ1-6, with TRBD1 matching 8 bases. The CDR3 contains 14 residues. Germline CDR1 is WNHNN and CDR2 is SYGVQD (reference sequence). Unmatched junction bases numbered 5, after V lost 5 bases and J lost 8 bases. CDR3 in amino acids: CASSSGGAYSPLHF. The CDR3 DNA sequence: TGCGCCAGCAGTTCAGGGGGCGCTTATTCACCCCTCCACTTT.

The chain joins TRBV7-2 to TRBJ2-1; tentatively, D is TRBD2 (6 bases). The CDR3 is 16 amino acids. The V end was cut by 4 bases, the J end by 0 bases, with 13 bases between. Germline CDR1 SGHTA, CDR2 FQGNSA. CDR3: CASSWLAESSYNEQFF. The CDR3 DNA is TGTGCCAGCAGCTGGTTAGCGGAAAGCTCCTACAATGAGCAGTTCTTC. The variable domain in full, completed from reference TRBV7-2 and TRBJ2-1, reads GAGVSQSPSNKVTEKGKDVELRCDPISGHTALYWYRQSLGQGLEFLIYFQGNSAPDKSGLPSDRFSAERTGGSVSTLTIQRTQQEDSAVYLCASSWLAESSYNEQFFGPGTRLTVL.

This chain joins TRBV28 and TRBJ2-7; 9 nucleotides align to TRBD1. V shed 3 bases and J 6 bases; nucleotides not matched to a gene: 18. CDR1 and CDR2 (germline): MDHEN, SYDVKM. The CDR3 has 18 residues. Written as DNA, the CDR3 is TGTGCCAGCAGTTTTTGGCCCCCGGTTCGGGACAGGGAGGGCGAGCAGTACTTC. It encodes CASSFWPPVRDREGEQYF.

The J gene is TRBJ1-1, the V gene TRBV18; D is unclear. V was cut by 4 bases and J by 1 base, with 7 bases left in between. This CDR3 region has 13 residues. The germline gives CDR1 KGHSH, CDR2 LQKENI. The CDR3 spells CASSLGKNTEAFF. For the CDR3, the DNA is TGTGCCAGCTCACTGGGCAAGAACACTGAAGCTTTCTTT.

The rearrangement joins TRBV7-2 to TRBJ2-7, with TRBD1 matching 7 bases. The CDR3 totals 15 residues. With 5 bases clipped from V and 7 bases from J, the junction kept 14 bases outside the gene matches. From germline, CDR1 is SGHTA and CDR2 FQGNSA. CDR3 sequence (DNA): TGTGCCAGCAGCCCGCAGACAGGGCCCCCGGGAGAGCAGTACGTC. Translated, it gives CASSPQTGPPGEQYV.